This T cell receptor beta chain was sequenced for a study of shared clonotypes between healthy human individuals. Concerning this clone itself: The antigen is undetermined.

Measured with immunoSEQ multiplex PCR; TCRdb has only the in-frame clones, and not every one. The sample has roughly 2.1 million clones, about 93% seen once. Study-wide results and limits: Tissue TCR repertoires likely differ from these blood-only repertoires. Some clonotypes were shared by all four sorted-subset donors, while others were not shared. The non-shared ones had lower generation probabilities than the shared ones.

Only CD45RO-negative cells positively selected for CCR7 counted as naive CD8 cells, so terminally differentiated effector memory CD45RA+ cells were excluded. The donor cohort consisted entirely of Caucasian adults residing in Nashville, Tennessee. This TCR came from a man younger than 30 in good health. Some clones in this sample may be carry-over from other donors' samples. The sample comprised naive CD8+ T cells from PBMCs.

CDR3 nucleotides: TGTGCCAGCAGCTTGGACAGGAGCTCCTACGAGCAGTACTTC. Translation gives CASSLDRSSYEQYF. This chain links TRBV7-6 with TRBJ2-7, with 7 nucleotides matching TRBD1. V was clipped by 3 bases and J by 0 bases; unmatched bases: 2. The CDR3 spans 14 residues. Germline lookup yields CDR1 SGHVS and CDR2 FNYEAQ.